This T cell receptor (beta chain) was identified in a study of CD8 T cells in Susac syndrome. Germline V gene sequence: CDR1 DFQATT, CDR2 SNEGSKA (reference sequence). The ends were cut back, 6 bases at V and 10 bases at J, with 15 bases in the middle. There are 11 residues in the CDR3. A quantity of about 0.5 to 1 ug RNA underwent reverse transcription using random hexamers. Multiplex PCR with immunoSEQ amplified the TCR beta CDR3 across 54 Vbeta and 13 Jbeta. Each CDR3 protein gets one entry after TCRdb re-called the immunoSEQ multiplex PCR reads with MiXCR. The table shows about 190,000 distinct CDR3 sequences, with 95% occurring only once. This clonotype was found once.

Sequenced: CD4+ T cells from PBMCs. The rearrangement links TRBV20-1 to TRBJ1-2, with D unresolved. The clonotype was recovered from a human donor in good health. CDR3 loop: CSALDSVVYTF. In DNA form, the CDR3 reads TGCAGTGCGTTAGATAGTGTCGTCTACACCTTC.